This T cell receptor (beta chain) emerged from a study of cytomegalovirus exposure and HLA in healthy donors. Primers: 60 Vbeta forward and 13 Jbeta reverse. Original processing notes: Among the unique TCR beta chains that a later analysis counted, some 73 million in all, approximately 12 million were shared. Assay: immunoSEQ multiplex PCR; the TCRdb copy retains only in-frame clones and omits some. That table furnishes V, J and clone size, whereas the DNA furnished D and trimming. Of about 130,000 clones in the sample, approximately 79% were seen once. Trimming cost V 5 bases and J 3 bases, with 13 bases left between them. Germline V gene sequence: CDR1 KGHSH, CDR2 LQKENI. The CDR3 consists of 15 residues.

The sample comprised PBMCs. This chain uses TRBV18 with TRBJ2-2; weak D call: TRBD1 (6 bases). The source of this sequence is a man in his fifties in good health and CMV-seropositive. The DNA of the CDR3 is TGTGCCAGCTCATTAAACAGGGAGTACACCGGGGAGCTGTTTTTT. Amino acid sequence: CASSLNREYTGELFF.